The clone carrying this T cell receptor beta chain was seen a single time. This record belongs to a study of blood T cell repertoires in COVID-19. At the level of the study: Samples representing acute and convalescent COVID-19 were sourced from the United States, Italy and Spain. Sources were T cells, B-cell-depleted T cells, or PBMCs; the material itself was cDNA or gDNA.

Repertoires were generated with immunoSEQ multiplex PCR, while TCRdb's copy carries only in-frame clones and drops some. The data contain tens of thousands of clones, around 79% of them singletons. This CDR3 comprises 12 residues. Germline V gives CDR1 MDHEN, CDR2 SYDVKM. V dropped 2 bases and J dropped 5 bases, with 6 bases sitting between them. Sequencing used peripheral blood. This sequence was found in a man aged 55 to 70 with acute or convalescent COVID-19. The rearrangement joins TRBV28 to TRBJ1-2, with D uncertain. CDR3 sequence reads: CASSLRLYGYTF. Written as DNA, the CDR3 is TGTGCCAGCAGTTTAAGACTATATGGCTACACCTTC.